This TCR beta chain was identified in a study of blood T cell repertoires in COVID-19. As for the study in general: In each case, the material was cDNA or gDNA derived from T cells, B-cell-depleted T cells, or PBMCs.

The CDR3 is 16 residues long. Trimming shortened V by 1 base and J by 5 bases, and 12 bases separated the two germline ends. Germline loops: CDR1 SGHNT, CDR2 YENEEA. As handled by the study authors: It was from reference gene primer amplification that nucleated cell counts were estimated. Clones were read by immunoSEQ multiplex PCR, and TCRdb kept only the in-frame ones, dropping some. From that table come the V and J calls and clone size; the DNA was used to work out D and trimming. The data contain 100,000 to 110,000 clones, roughly 92% of them singletons. The TCR sequence derives from a man in his fifties or sixties with active COVID-19. The sample taken for sequencing was peripheral blood. The V gene is TRBV11-3, the J gene TRBJ1-6; no reliable D call. The CDR3 DNA reads as TGTGCCAGCAGCTTAGTCCCTACAGAGAATAATTCACCCCTCCACTTT. This translates into CASSLVPTENNSPLHF.